There are a few counts of the clone carrying this TCR beta chain. Here the gene names and germline are mouse. With the read ending 1 residue before the CDR3 end, the germline J gene is used to fill in that end. The data were taken from a study of tissue T cells after allogeneic stem cell transplantation. Time point specified: mouse harvest day 7 after allogeneic transplant. Mouse grafts combined 10^7 T-cell-depleted bone marrow cells with 10^6 splenic CD5+ T cells. Method: immunoSEQ multiplex PCR; TCRdb's copy keeps in-frame clones and lacks some. Of approximately 2,000 clones listed, roughly 55% were seen once; the top ten hold approximately 24%. Germline V gene sequence: CDR1 NSHNY, CDR2 SYGAGN. V gave up 3 bases and J gave up 0 bases, with 5 bases separating them. This CDR3 contains 13 residues.

Specimen: spleen. The V and J genes are TRBV13-1 and TRBJ2-4; D perhaps matches TRBD2 (5 bases). This sequence was found in a female BALB/c mouse given C57BL/6 T cells with graft-versus-host disease after an allogeneic hematopoietic cell transplant. CDR3: CASSGTSQNTLYF. Partial CDR3 DNA: TGTGCCAGCAGTGGGACTAGTCAAAACACCTTGTAC.